This T cell receptor beta chain was captured in a study of blood T cell repertoires in COVID-19. Study overall: COVID-19 samples from acute and convalescent phases originated in the United States, Italy and Spain. Sources were T cells, B-cell-depleted T cells, or PBMCs; the material itself was cDNA or gDNA.

Original analysis: Counts of nucleated cells, estimated from reference gene primer amplification, were obtained. The assay was immunoSEQ multiplex PCR, and TCRdb's table has in-frame clones only and misses some. V, J and clone size are taken as reported in that table, and D and trimming were inferred from the DNA itself. The data hold some 210,000 clones, with roughly 84% observed a single time. This clone has just one count. V was shortened by 2 bases and J by 2 bases, with 10 bases between the two germline ends. There are 15 residues in the CDR3. The germline V gene has CDR1 SGHRS and CDR2 YFSETQ. The source material was peripheral blood. This chain links TRBV5-1 with TRBJ2-2, with D possibly being TRBD1 (5 bases). The TCR originated in a human donor in a cohort sampled during active COVID-19. The CDR3 protein is CASSFQGDNTGELFF. CDR3 bases: TGCGCCAGCAGCTTCCAGGGTGATAACACCGGGGAGCTGTTTTTT. The variable domain in full, with the rest retrieved from reference TRBV5-1 and TRBJ2-2, is KAGVTQTPRYLIKTRGQQVTLSCSPISGHRSVSWYQQTPGQGLQFLFEYFSETQRNKGNFPGRFSGRQFSNSRSEMNVSTLELGDSALYLCASSFQGDNTGELFFGEGSRLTVL.